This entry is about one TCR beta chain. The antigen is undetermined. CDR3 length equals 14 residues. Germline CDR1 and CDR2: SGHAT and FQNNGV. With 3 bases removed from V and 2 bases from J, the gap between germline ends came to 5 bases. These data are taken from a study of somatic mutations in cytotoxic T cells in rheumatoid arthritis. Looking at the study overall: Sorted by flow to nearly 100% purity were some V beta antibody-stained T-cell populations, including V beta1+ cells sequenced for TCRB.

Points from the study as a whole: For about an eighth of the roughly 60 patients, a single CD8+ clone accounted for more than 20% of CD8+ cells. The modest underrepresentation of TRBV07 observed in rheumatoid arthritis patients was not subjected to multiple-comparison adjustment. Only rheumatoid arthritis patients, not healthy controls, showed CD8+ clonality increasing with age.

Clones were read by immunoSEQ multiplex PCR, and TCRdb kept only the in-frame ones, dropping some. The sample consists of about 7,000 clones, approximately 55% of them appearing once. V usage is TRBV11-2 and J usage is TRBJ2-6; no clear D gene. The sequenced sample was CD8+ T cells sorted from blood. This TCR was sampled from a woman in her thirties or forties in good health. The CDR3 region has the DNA TGTGCCAGCAGCTTTAGGACTGGGGCCAACGTCCTGACTTTC. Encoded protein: CASSFRTGANVLTF.